These T cell receptor beta chains were read from a single sample in a study of shared T cell receptors in the human thymus. Repertoires were generated with immunoSEQ multiplex PCR, while TCRdb's copy carries only in-frame clones and drops some. The repertoire includes hundreds of thousands of clones, around 87% of them detected once, and roughly 0.0087% sits in the top ten. A further study also used this sample, focusing on human thymus T cells.

The sample taken for sequencing was thymocytes. The receptors were gathered from a boy younger than two with a congenital heart defect. The CDR3 runs from the conserved cysteine through the conserved F or W. A D gene is named only where the DNA matches it firmly. Size is omitted from some rows. Given values are once, few, many or a class for expanded clones.

TRBV14,TRBJ2-7,once,15,TRBD2,TGTGCCAGCAGCCAAGAAAGCGGGGACCTCTACGAGCAGTACTTC,CASSQESGDLYEQYF
TRBV5-6,TRBJ1-2,NA,18,TRBD1,TGTGCCAGCAGCCCTGGCCGGGACAGGGTCCCCGGGCGGTATGGCTACACCTTC,CASSPGRDRVPGRYGYTF
TRBV4-1,TRBJ2-7,NA,16,NA,TGCGCCAGCAGCCAAATACCGAGGCAGGGTTCCTACGAGCAGTACTTC,CASSQIPRQGSYEQYF
TRBV2,TRBJ1-3,NA,16,TRBD1,TGTGCCAGCAGTGATCCTGGCAGGGGGAAAGGAAACACCATATATTTT,CASSDPGRGKGNTIYF
TRBV4-3,TRBJ2-5,NA,17,TRBD2,TGCGCCAGCAGCCAAGCGGCAGCGGGGGGGCCCCAAGAGACCCAGTACTTC,CASSQAAAGGPQETQYF
TRBV2,TRBJ2-7,NA,17,TRBD2,TGTGCCAGCAGCCGTGGGGGGGTTAGCGGGAGTAGCTACGAGCAGTACTTC,CASSRGGVSGSSYEQYF
TRBV25-1,TRBJ2-7,NA,15,NA,TGTGCCAGCACCATCCTACCCGTACAGTGCAACGAGCAGTACTTC,CASTILPVQCNEQYF
TRBV5-5,TRBJ1-6,NA,13,NA,TGTGCCAGCGGAATACAGACAACTTCACCCCTCCACTTT,CASGIQTTSPLHF
TRBV29-1,TRBJ2-3,NA,17,TRBD2,TGCAGCGTTGAAGAAACCGAACTAGCGGGGTCAGCGGATACGCAGTATTTT,CSVEETELAGSADTQYF
TRBV4-2,TRBJ2-4,NA,19,TRBD2,TGTGCCAGCAGCCAAGGATCTAGCGGGGGGTCCCTAGCCAAAAACATTCAGTACTTC,CASSQGSSGGSLAKNIQYF
TRBV9,TRBJ2-3,NA,14,NA,TGTGCCAGCAGCGTAGCGGGAAACACAGATACGCAGTATTTT,CASSVAGNTDTQYF
TRBV4-1,TRBJ1-2,NA,15,NA,TGCGCCAGCAGCCAAGTTGGGGGCGCGGTCTATGGCTACACCTTC,CASSQVGGAVYGYTF
TRBV11-1,TRBJ2-1,NA,19,TRBD2,TGTGCCAGCAGCTTCTCGGGACTAGCGGGGGGGAGCTCCTACAATGAGCAGTTCTTC,CASSFSGLAGGSSYNEQFF
TRBV7-6,TRBJ2-3,NA,16,NA,TGTGCCAGCAGCCCATCGGGAGCCCTCTCCACAGATACGCAGTATTTT,CASSPSGALSTDTQYF
TRBV7-2,TRBJ2-7,NA,14,NA,TGTGCCAGCAGCCGCCCTGAGAGCTCCTACGAGCAGTACTTC,CASSRPESSYEQYF
TRBV13,TRBJ1-1,NA,15,TRBD1,TGTGCCAGCAGCTTACGGGACAGAATGAACACTGAAGCTTTCTTT,CASSLRDRMNTEAFF
TRBV25-1,TRBJ1-1,once,13,NA,TGTGCCAGCAGTGAACGGGGAACAGTTGAAGCTTTCTTT,CASSERGTVEAFF
TRBV15,TRBJ1-1,NA,13,NA,TGTGCCACCAGCTATCGGGAGAACACTGAAGCTTTCTTT,CATSYRENTEAFF
TRBV6-5,TRBJ2-1,NA,14,NA,TGTGCCAGCAGTTACAGTAGCTCCTACAATGAGCAGTTCTTC,CASSYSSSYNEQFF
TRBV15,TRBJ2-1,NA,20,TRBD2,TGTGCCACCAGCAGTGGAACGGGACTAGCGGGAGGTCAGGGCTACAATGAGCAGTTCTTC,CATSSGTGLAGGQGYNEQFF
TRBV18,TRBJ2-5,NA,13,NA,TGTGCCAGCTCACCTAGAGGGGGAGAGACCCAGTACTTC,CASSPRGGETQYF
TRBV10-3,TRBJ1-1,NA,13,TRBD1,TGTGCCATCAGTGTACAGGGGATGACTGAAGCTTTCTTT,CAISVQGMTEAFF
TRBV5-8,TRBJ2-5,NA,15,TRBD2,TGTGCCAGCAGTATCGGACTAGCGGGGGTGGAGACCCAGTACTTC,CASSIGLAGVETQYF
TRBV7-9,TRBJ2-7,NA,16,NA,TGTGCCAGCAGCTTAGTCCCTGGGGACATTAACTACGAGCAGTACTTC,CASSLVPGDINYEQYF
TRBV5-1,TRBJ2-1,NA,14,NA,TGCGCCAGCAGCCCACTGGGGGGATGGGATGAGCAGTTCTTC,CASSPLGGWDEQFF
TRBV18,TRBJ1-2,few,15,NA,TGTGCCAGCTCAAGGAAGGGACACAAACAAGGTGGCTACACCTTC,CASSRKGHKQGGYTF
TRBV2,TRBJ2-5,NA,14,TRBD1,TGTGCCAGCAGTGCGGACAGGGTCTTGGAGACCCAGTACTTC,CASSADRVLETQYF
TRBV4-1,TRBJ2-1,once,13,NA,TGCGCCAGCAGCCCAGGCTCCTACAATGAGCAGTTCTTC,CASSPGSYNEQFF
TRBV14,TRBJ2-7,NA,16,TRBD1,TGTGCCAGCAGCCATGGATCACAGGGGGCTTCCTACGAGCAGTACTTC,CASSHGSQGASYEQYF
TRBV4-1,TRBJ2-7,NA,17,TRBD2,TGCGCCAGCAGCCAAACCATAGCGGGGCGGGAGCTCCGGGAGCAGTACTTC,CASSQTIAGRELREQYF
TRBV30,TRBJ2-3,NA,15,TRBD2,TGTGCCTGGAACCAGCGGGGGGGCTGGGCAGATACGCAGTATTTT,CAWNQRGGWADTQYF
TRBV14,TRBJ1-1,NA,18,NA,TGTGCCAGCAGCCCGGAGTTGGGGGGGCGGACTGGGAACACTGAAGCTTTCTTT,CASSPELGGRTGNTEAFF
TRBV5-6,TRBJ1-5,NA,16,NA,TGTGCCAGCAGCTTGAGGTACAGGGAAGGGGATCAGCCCCAGCATTTT,CASSLRYREGDQPQHF
TRBV28,TRBJ2-3,NA,14,NA,TGTGCCAGCACCAGGACTGGGTGCACAGATACGCAGTATTTT,CASTRTGCTDTQYF
TRBV29-1,TRBJ2-1,NA,10,TRBD2,TGCAGCACACGGGGGGATGAGCAGTTCTTC,CSTRGDEQFF
TRBV6-1,TRBJ2-1,once,14,TRBD1,TGTGCCAGCTCGGACAGGGTCTTCTACAATGAGCAGTTCTTC,CASSDRVFYNEQFF
TRBV7-9,TRBJ2-7,NA,16,TRBD1,TGTGCCAGCGGGACAGGGGAGGGATTGGGGGCCTACGAGCAGTACTTC,CASGTGEGLGAYEQYF
TRBV7-4,TRBJ1-6,NA,15,NA,TGTGCCAGCAGCTCCAAAGCGGAGTGGGATTCCCCCCTCCACTTT,CASSSKAEWDSPLHF
TRBV21-1,TRBJ2-5,NA,12,NA,TGTGCCAGCAGTCACCAGGGACTGACCCAGTACTTC,CASSHQGLTQYF
TRBV18,TRBJ2-7,NA,16,NA,TGTGCCAGCTCACCTTACAGGGAGACCCGATTTTACGAGCAGTACTTC,CASSPYRETRFYEQYF
TRBV6-1,TRBJ2-7,NA,14,TRBD1,TGTGCCAGCGTCCCGGACAGGGAATATTACGAGCAGTACTTC,CASVPDREYYEQYF
TRBV28,TRBJ2-5,NA,18,TRBD2,TGTGCCAGCAGCCGCGGGACTAGCGGGAGGGCCTGTCAAGAGACCCAGTACTTC,CASSRGTSGRACQETQYF
TRBV4-3,TRBJ2-7,NA,15,TRBD1,TGCGCCAGCAGCCAAGTCTTGGCAGGGGGAAGAGAGCAGTACTTC,CASSQVLAGGREQYF
TRBV6-5,TRBJ2-1,NA,11,NA,TGTGCCAGCAGTATCCAGGATCGGCAGGTCTTC,CASSIQDRQVF